The T cell receptor beta chain under discussion was sequenced for a study of T-cell reconstitution after alpha-beta-depleted transplantation in children (TCRdb year 2016). Regarding the study in general: Using TCR repertoire profiling, the study followed T-cell immune reconstitution in a quantitative way in children after TCRalphabeta/CD19-depleted allogeneic hematopoietic cell transplantation.

Library creation used PCR. Instrument on record: Illumina HiSeq 2500. Molecular barcoding was employed in the preparation of TCR libraries, with unique molecular identifiers being used to normalize TCRbeta repertoire quantification. TCRdb passed the public sequencing reads through fastp at Q25 and MiXCR, retaining productive beta sequences. Rows with one shared CDR3 protein collapse into an entry with the most common genes and DNA. In this sample the table shows around 370,000 distinct CDR3 sequences, about 9.3% of which occur a single time. The ten top clones hold 2% to 3% of the sample. In the case of this clonotype: Its antigen is not yet known. Base qualities are not provided; no much larger clone lies one nucleotide away.

A distance of 21 bases separates the germline ends of V and J, which lose 6 bases and 9 bases respectively. The germline V gene (reference sequence) gives CDR1 as DFQATT and CDR2 as SNEGSKA. The CDR3 measures 14 amino acids from cysteine to phenylalanine. Left in the record is the CDR3 DNA by itself, 42 bases read in frame from the first base. The clonotype comes from a human donor who donated a stem cell graft to a child with acute lymphoblastic leukemia. Sequenced here: PBMCs from the stem cell graft donor, sampled from the stem cell graft. The chain is encoded by TRBV20-1 joined to TRBJ2-4; the D region possibly corresponds to TRBD2 (6 bases align). The DNA sequence follows: TGCAGTGCCCAGAGGGACCGGGACGGGGGCATTCAGTACTTC. Translated, it reads CSAQRDRDGGIQYF.